A selection of T cell receptor beta chains follows, all from one sample in a study of blood T cell repertoires in COVID-19. Some clones are missing from TCRdb's copy, which holds only in-frame ones; the method was immunoSEQ multiplex PCR. The profile covers hundreds of thousands of clones, with approximately 86% appearing a single time and 9.4% taken by the ten largest. What was sequenced was peripheral blood. The receptors shown here come from a young man with active or convalescent COVID-19. Each CDR3 is given with its conserved first and last residue. D genes are given only for firm matches. The listing skips clone size in some rows; elsewhere it reads once, few, many or a size class.

V: TRBV5-5
length: 13
size: NA
J: TRBJ2-7
D: TRBD2
CDR3: CASSSGGAYEQYF
DNA: TGTGCCAGCAGCTCCGGGGGGGCCTACGAGCAGTACTTC

V: TRBV7-6
length: 17
size: NA
J: TRBJ2-3
D: TRBD1
CDR3: CASSRLGQGAFSDTQYF
DNA: TGTGCCAGCAGCCGACTTGGACAGGGGGCCTTCTCCGATACGCAGTATTTT

V: TRBV10-3
length: 13
size: NA
J: TRBJ1-2
D: TRBD1
CDR3: CAISADREHGYTF
DNA: TGTGCCATCAGTGCGGACAGGGAGCATGGCTACACCTTC

V: TRBV19
length: 11
size: few
J: TRBJ2-3
D: NA
CDR3: CASSTIDTQYF
DNA: TGTGCCAGTAGTACCATAGATACGCAGTATTTT

V: TRBV7-9
length: 17
size: NA
J: TRBJ2-2
D: TRBD1
CDR3: CASSHTPTGVGTGELFF
DNA: TGTGCCAGCAGTCACACCCCGACAGGGGTTGGAACCGGGGAGCTGTTTTTT

V: TRBV12-3/TRBV12-4
length: 13
size: NA
J: TRBJ2-1
D: TRBD2
CDR3: CAAESGGANEQFF
DNA: TGTGCCGCGGAAAGCGGGGGGGCAAATGAGCAGTTCTTC

V: TRBV10-3
length: 14
size: NA
J: TRBJ2-7
D: TRBD2
CDR3: CAISELAGGYEQYF
DNA: TGTGCCATCAGTGAGCTAGCGGGGGGATACGAGCAGTACTTC

V: TRBV19
length: 15
size: NA
J: TRBJ1-2
D: TRBD1
CDR3: CASNPGTGLNYGYTF
DNA: TGTGCCAGTAACCCCGGGACAGGATTAAACTATGGCTACACCTTC

V: TRBV7-8
length: 18
size: NA
J: TRBJ2-2
D: TRBD2
CDR3: CASSSHRLAGGRTGELFF
DNA: TGTGCCAGCAGCTCTCACAGACTAGCGGGGGGGCGTACCGGGGAGCTGTTTTTT

V: TRBV19
length: 15
size: NA
J: TRBJ1-5
D: NA
CDR3: CASSVDISSNQPQHF
DNA: TGTGCCAGTAGTGTGGACATATCCTCCAATCAGCCCCAGCATTTT

V: TRBV25-1
length: 14
size: NA
J: TRBJ2-7
D: NA
CDR3: CASSVTGSSYEQYF
DNA: TGTGCCAGCAGTGTTACAGGGAGCTCCTACGAGCAGTACTTC

V: TRBV2
length: 14
size: NA
J: TRBJ1-2
D: TRBD1
CDR3: CAIDGQGTSHGYTF
DNA: TGTGCCATCGACGGACAGGGCACTTCACATGGCTACACCTTC

V: TRBV12-5
length: 19
size: few
J: TRBJ2-5
D: NA
CDR3: CASGLVFGPWQGPEETQYF
DNA: TGTGCTAGTGGTTTGGTATTCGGCCCCTGGCAGGGGCCCGAAGAGACCCAGTACTTC

V: TRBV2
length: 14
size: NA
J: TRBJ2-7
D: TRBD1
CDR3: CASSEPTGVHEQYF
DNA: TGTGCCAGCAGTGAACCGACAGGGGTTCACGAGCAGTACTTC

V: TRBV5-5
length: 15
size: NA
J: TRBJ2-1
D: NA
CDR3: CASSLVQDGYNKQFF
DNA: TGTGCCAGCAGCTTGGTACAGGACGGCTACAATAAGCAGTTCTTC

V: TRBV4-1
length: 14
size: few
J: TRBJ1-2
D: NA
CDR3: CASSHAEEGIGYTF
DNA: TGCGCCAGCAGCCACGCCGAGGAGGGGATCGGCTACACCTTC

V: TRBV7-8
length: 16
size: NA
J: TRBJ2-2
D: NA
CDR3: CASSLVLTEITGELFF
DNA: TGTGCCAGCAGCTTAGTTTTGACAGAGATCACCGGGGAGCTGTTTTTT